Presented here are 21 T cell receptor beta chains from one specimen sequenced in a study of PD-1 blockade in classical Hodgkin lymphoma. Exposure to brentuximab vedotin varied, and each patient had relapsed following autologous stem cell transplantation. Here immunoSEQ multiplex PCR was the method, and the copy in TCRdb shows in-frame clones only, minus some. There are more than 90,000 clones in the sample; roughly 76% occur only once, and less than 20% lies in the top ten. The sequencing used peripheral blood mononuclear cells (PBMCs), collected before the second cycle of nivolumab. These receptors all stem from a human donor with classical Hodgkin lymphoma.

This clone showed up just a few times. The chain is built from TRBV6-5 and TRBJ2-7; perhaps TRBD2 as D (5 bases). Germline CDR1 reads MNHEY; CDR2 reads SVGAGI. The CDR3 is 14 amino acids. Between the trimmed V and J ends, which lost 5 bases and 6 bases, there was a span of 17 bases. CDR3 protein: CASSPVPASGEQYF. The CDR3 DNA sequence: TGTGCCAGCAGTCCGGTCCCGGCGAGCGGCGAGCAGTACTTC.

This clone was observed a single time. The J gene is TRBJ2-5, the V gene TRBV5-4; D ambiguous. Trimming pared 1 base from V and 5 bases from J, leaving 9 bases between. The CDR3 is made up of 13 amino acids. CDR1 and CDR2 (germline): SGHNT, YYREEE (reference sequence). CDR3: CASSLLVYETQYF. The CDR3 DNA reads TGTGCCAGCAGCTTGTTAGTCTACGAGACCCAGTACTTC.

The chain uses TRBV7-2 and TRBJ1-2, with 9 bases matching TRBD1. Germline values: CDR1 SGHTA, CDR2 FQGNSA. The length of the CDR3 is 16 residues. J was trimmed by 3 bases and V by 0 bases; bases with no gene match: 5. In DNA form, the CDR3 reads TGTGCCAGCAGCTTAGCCTTCAGGACAGGGGACTATGGCTACACCTTC. Translated: CASSLAFRTGDYGYTF.

The V and J genes are TRBV7-2 and TRBJ2-3; 13 nucleotides line up with TRBD2. The J segment lost 3 bases and the V segment lost 5 bases, leaving 5 bases of the junction unmatched. Germline values: CDR1 SGHTA, CDR2 FQGNSA. CDR3 length equals 16 residues. The CDR3 sequence: CASSIGGLAGTDTQYF. In nucleotides, the CDR3 is TGTGCCAGCAGCATAGGGGGACTAGCGGGAACAGATACGCAGTATTTT. Full variable domain (remainder filled in from reference TRBV7-2 and TRBJ2-3): GAGVSQSPSNKVTEKGKDVELRCDPISGHTALYWYRQSLGQGLEFLIYFQGNSAPDKSGLPSDRFSAERTGGSVSTLTIQRTQQEDSAVYLCASSIGGLAGTDTQYFGPGTRLTVL.

This rearrangement joins TRBV27 to TRBJ2-3; maybe TRBD1 (6 bases). This CDR3 contains 16 residues. Trimming pared 5 bases from V and 0 bases from J, leaving 15 bases between. CDR1 is MNHEY, CDR2 SMNVEV, per germline (reference sequence). The CDR3 sequence is CASSPRPTGSTDTQYF. DNA for the CDR3: TGTGCCAGCAGTCCACGCCCGACAGGTAGCACAGATACGCAGTATTTT.

The gene calls are TRBV19 and TRBJ1-3; D possibly corresponds to TRBD1 (6 bases). CDR1 and CDR2 (germline): LNHDA, SQIVND (reference sequence). The length of the CDR3 is 17 residues. Trimming pared 5 bases from V and 3 bases from J, leaving 20 bases between. As DNA, the CDR3 is TGTGCCAGTAGTCTGGTGGGGCAGGGGCTACTTGGAAACACCATATATTTT. Translation: CASSLVGQGLLGNTIYF.

This clone was seen many times. The gene calls are TRBV10-1 and TRBJ2-1; either TRBD1 or TRBD2 may fit D (5 bases each). Looked up from germline, CDR1 is WNHNN and CDR2 is SYGVQD (reference sequence). The CDR3 has 14 amino acids. The CDR3 region has the DNA TGCCCGCCGATCCGGGACGACTCCTACAATGAGCAGTTCTTC. Translated: CPPIRDDSYNEQFF.

On this clone: One end of the junction does not line up with germline, which may come from a read error. Here the CDR3 reads CAIRPGLAGVENQYF. In DNA, the CDR3 is TGTGCCATCAGGCCGGGACTAGCGGGAGTAGAGAACCAGTACTTC. This chain connects TRBV10-3 to TRBJ2-5; 14 bases are shared with TRBD2. CDR3 length equals 15 residues. CDR1 and CDR2 from the germline V gene are ENHRY and SYGVKD.

This chain connects TRBV2 to TRBJ1-2, with 7 nucleotides matching TRBD1. Germline CDR1 is SNHLY and CDR2 is FYNNEI. The CDR3 loop spans 14 amino acids. Trimming removed 5 bases from V and 4 bases from J; junction bases left unmatched: 7. The CDR3 loop is CASSLKTGSYGYTF. The CDR3 DNA reads as TGTGCCAGCAGTCTTAAGACAGGGTCCTATGGCTACACCTTC.

The CDR3 sequence is CASSLASGRVTDTQYF. The DNA of the CDR3 is TGTGCCAGCAGCTTGGCCAGCGGGAGGGTCACAGATACGCAGTATTTT. The chain recombines TRBV7-9 with TRBJ2-3; 10 positions agree with TRBD2. The V and J ends lost 3 bases and 2 bases, in that order; junction bases with no gene match: 5. CDR1 is SEHNR, CDR2 FQNEAQ, per germline (reference sequence). The CDR3 has 16 amino acids. Combining the CDR3 with reference TRBV7-9 and TRBJ2-3 gives the whole variable domain DTGVSQNPRHKITKRGQNVTFRCDPISEHNRLYWYRQTLGQGPEFLTYFQNEAQLEKSRLLSDRFSAERPKGSFSTLEIQRTEQGDSAMYLCASSLASGRVTDTQYFGPGTRLTVL.

The rearrangement links TRBV9 to TRBJ2-5, with D tentatively TRBD2 (5 bases). Trimming removed 4 bases at V and 5 bases at J, with 15 bases between. The CDR3 totals 14 residues. Germline values: CDR1 SGDLS, CDR2 YYNGEE. CDR3 sequence reads: CASSTSHGKETQYF. The CDR3 DNA reads TGTGCCAGCAGCACGTCCCACGGGAAGGAGACCCAGTACTTC.

This clone has only a few counts. This rearrangement joins TRBV10-3 to TRBJ2-7; possibly TRBD1 for D (5 bases). CDR3 length equals 12 residues. Per germline, CDR1 ENHRY and CDR2 SYGVKD. Trimming stripped 6 bases from V and 1 base from J, with 7 bases between. CDR3 in DNA: TGTGCCATCAGCAGGGTGTCCTACGAGCAGTACTTC. Protein sequence: CAISRVSYEQYF.

The chain couples TRBV5-6 to TRBJ2-7; 9 nucleotides agree with TRBD2. CDR3 length: 15 residues. V was pared by 6 bases and J by 3 bases, with 10 bases of the junction left unmatched. The germline gives CDR1 SGHDT, CDR2 YYEEEE. CDR3 DNA sequence: TGTGCCAGCATGAACACCGGGACTAGCATCTACGAGCAGTACTTC. The encoded protein is CASMNTGTSIYEQYF.

There are a few counts of this clone. This sequence joins TRBV6-1 and TRBJ2-2; 8 bases agree with TRBD2. Losses at the gene ends were 10 bases for V and 6 bases for J; bases not matched to a gene: 10. The germline CDR1 and CDR2 sequences are MNHNS and SASEGT. The CDR3 length is 14 residues. DNA of the CDR3: TGTGCCACCGAAAGCGGGAGTGGGGCCGGGGAGCTGTTTTTT. It yields the protein CATESGSGAGELFF.

V and J are TRBV2 and TRBJ2-2; possibly TRBD1 for D (5 bases). V lost 7 bases and J lost 1, with 7 bases in between. Germline loops: CDR1 SNHLY, CDR2 FYNNEI. This CDR3 is built from 13 residues. The DNA of the CDR3 is TGTGCCAGCACCAGGGAGAACACCGGGGAGCTGTTTTTT. As protein: CASTRENTGELFF.

The rearrangement joins TRBV6-6 to TRBJ2-7; no firm D call. This CDR3 spans 10 amino acids. V lost 7 bases and J 8 bases, leaving 9 bases between the germline ends. Germline V gene lookup returns CDR1 MNHNY and CDR2 SVGAGI (reference sequence). Written as DNA, the CDR3 is TGTGCCAGCACAAGGTATAAGCAGTACTTC. Residues: CASTRYKQYF.

The chain recombines TRBV18 with TRBJ2-7; 10 bases are shared with TRBD1. Trimming cost V 2 bases and J 5 bases; bases outside gene matches: 6. CDR3 length: 15 residues. Germline V lookup: CDR1 KGHSH, CDR2 LQKENI. The CDR3 sequence is CASSPRDRGLDEQYF. In DNA form, the CDR3 reads TGTGCCAGCTCACCAAGAGACAGGGGGCTTGACGAGCAGTACTTC.

This rearrangement joins TRBV7-6 to TRBJ2-2, with 12 bases lining up with TRBD2. The V gene end was trimmed by 5 bases and the J gene end by 2 bases; junction bases not matched to a gene: 3. CDR1 is SGHVS and CDR2 is FNYEAQ in the germline V gene. The CDR3 length is 16 residues. CDR3 sequence: CASSQGLAGNTGELFF. In DNA, the CDR3 is TGTGCCAGCAGCCAAGGACTAGCGGGAAACACCGGGGAGCTGTTTTTT.

This clone was seen only once. The chain uses TRBV30 and TRBJ2-7, with 7 bases that match TRBD2. The length of the CDR3 is 15 residues. After removal of 1 base from V and 5 bases from J, the junction contained 11 bases not matched to a gene. From germline, CDR1 is GTSNPN and CDR2 SVGIG (reference sequence). The CDR3 loop reads CAWSAGSGAVDEQYF. The CDR3, as DNA: TGTGCCTGGAGTGCTGGGAGCGGGGCCGTGGACGAGCAGTACTTC. Full variable domain (remainder filled in from reference TRBV30 and TRBJ2-7): SQTIHQWPATLVQPVGSPLSLECTVEGTSNPNLYWYRQAAGRGLQLLFYSVGIGQISSEVPQNLSASRPQDRQFILSSKKLLLSDSGFYLCAWSAGSGAVDEQYFGPGTRLTVT.

V is TRBV9 and J is TRBJ1-3; unclear D gene. The V end was cut by 0 bases, the J end by 3 bases, with 10 bases between. Germline V gene lookup returns CDR1 SGDLS and CDR2 YYNGEE. CDR3 size: 15 residues. CDR3 loop: CASSVDPGSGNTIYF. DNA for the CDR3: TGTGCCAGCAGCGTAGATCCGGGTAGTGGAAACACCATATATTTT.

CDR3 loop: CAWSPSGRAYEQYF. The DNA of the CDR3 is TGTGCCTGGAGTCCTAGCGGGAGGGCCTACGAGCAGTACTTC. The chain employs TRBV30 and TRBJ2-7; 12 bases match TRBD2. CDR3 size: 14 residues. Trimming cost V 2 bases and J 2 bases; bases outside gene matches: 1. Looked up from germline, CDR1 is GTSNPN and CDR2 is SVGIG (reference sequence).